The clone carrying this T cell receptor (beta chain) has at least ten counts. Its specificity is unknown. Patients picked for sequencing had shown CD8+CD57+ cell expansion detected by flow cytometry. Among the patients, all had severe acquired aplastic anemia. Researchers used genomic DNA as the template to profile TCR beta VDJ and CDR3. In TCRdb, the reads were re-called with MiXCR into one record per CDR3 protein. Here the sample spans 180,000 or so distinct CDR3 sequences, nearly 65% being singletons. The data belong to a study of CD8+CD57+ T cells in acquired aplastic anemia. On the study more broadly: Mean DNA quantity obtained from sorted CD4+ and CD8+ cells was around 2.9 ug. Study-level findings and limits: Fewer than 35 sequences, all CD8+ CDR3, were shared between patients and controls. No significant patient-versus-control difference appeared in CD8+ Simpson's diversity.

CDR1 is MGHRA and CDR2 is YSYEKL in the germline V gene. Trimming pared 2 bases from V and 3 bases from J, leaving 11 bases between. The CDR3 runs to 14 residues. The chain couples TRBV4-1 to TRBJ2-7, with D perhaps assigned TRBD1 or TRBD2 (5 bases each). The specimen was sorted CD4+, CD8+, or CD8+CD57+ T cells (not recorded which) from PBMCs. This sequence originates from a human donor with aplastic anemia. CDR3: CASSQRDLHYEQYF. In nucleotides, the CDR3 is TGCGCCAGCAGCCAACGGGACCTTCACTACGAGCAGTACTTC.